A selection of T cell receptor beta chains follows, all from one sample in a study of T cell responses to AZD1222 COVID-19 vaccine. The assay was immunoSEQ multiplex PCR, and TCRdb's table has in-frame clones only and misses some. Of over 150,000 clones listed, about 91% are singletons. The sequencing used peripheral blood, collected on day 0 of MenACWY control vaccination. All receptors derive from an adult in good health. Both conserved end residues are part of each CDR3. A D gene is named only where the DNA matches it firmly. A clone size is listed for some rows: how often the clone was seen (once, few, many), or a class if it is expanded.

CDR3 protein	CDR3 DNA	D gene	clone size	V gene	J gene
CASSLPGAVFQYF	TGTGCCAGCAGTTTGCCCGGGGCCGTGTTCCAGTATTTT	NA	NA	TRBV27	TRBJ2-3
CASTSQGSYGYTF	TGTGCCAGCACCTCACAGGGGAGCTATGGCTACACCTTC	TRBD1	NA	TRBV3-1/TRBV3-2	TRBJ1-2
CASSFSDPSTDTQYF	TGTGCCAGCAGCTTTAGCGACCCTAGCACAGATACGCAGTATTTT	NA	NA	TRBV7-9	TRBJ2-3
CASSPTGDGYTF	TGTGCCAGCAGCCCTACAGGGGATGGCTACACCTTC	TRBD1	NA	TRBV7-9	TRBJ1-2
CASSGSTGGMAFF	TGCGCCAGCAGTGGATCGACAGGGGGGATGGCTTTCTTT	TRBD1	once	TRBV10-2	TRBJ1-1
CASSWGTYEQYF	TGTGCCAGCAGCTGGGGCACCTACGAGCAGTACTTC	NA	NA	TRBV11-2	TRBJ2-7
CASSPLISGPTDTQYF	TGTGCCAGCAGTCCGTTGATTAGCGGCCCCACAGATACGCAGTATTTT	NA	NA	TRBV5-6	TRBJ2-3
CASSQDRSAPSSYNEQFF	TGTGCCAGCAGCCAAGATAGGTCGGCTCCGAGCTCCTACAATGAGCAGTTCTTC	NA	NA	TRBV4-2	TRBJ2-1
CASRSDRVHGELFF	TGCGCCAGCAGATCGGACAGGGTGCACGGGGAGCTGTTTTTT	TRBD1	NA	TRBV5-1	TRBJ2-2
CASSPKGGYNQPQHF	TGCGCCAGCAGCCCAAAGGGGGGGTACAATCAGCCCCAGCATTTT	NA	NA	TRBV4-3	TRBJ1-5
CASSVPGSPSYNEQFF	TGTGCCAGCAGCGTACCGGGCTCTCCCTCCTACAATGAGCAGTTCTTC	NA	NA	TRBV5-6	TRBJ2-1
CASSYNGLYGYTF	TGTGCCAGCAGTTACAATGGTCTCTATGGCTACACCTTC	NA	NA	TRBV6-5	TRBJ1-2
CASSLERGIYGYTF	TGTGCCAGCAGCTTGGAACGGGGTATCTATGGCTACACCTTC	NA	NA	TRBV5-4	TRBJ1-2
CASSPSGSYNEQFF	TGTGCCAGCAGCCCTAGCGGGAGCTACAATGAGCAGTTCTTC	TRBD2	NA	TRBV7-9	TRBJ2-1
CASSPPIGLNEQFF	TGTGCCAGCTCACCACCGATCGGGCTCAATGAGCAGTTCTTC	NA	NA	TRBV18	TRBJ2-1
CASSLDRVEYEQYF	TGTGCCAGCAGCTTGGACAGGGTAGAATACGAGCAGTACTTC	NA	NA	TRBV5-4	TRBJ2-7
CASSSGSSGNTIYF	TGTGCCAGCAGTTCCGGTAGCTCTGGAAACACCATATATTTT	NA	NA	TRBV28	TRBJ1-3
CSVRVGASSGNTIYF	TGCAGCGTTCGTGTAGGGGCCAGCTCTGGAAACACCATATATTTT	NA	NA	TRBV29-1	TRBJ1-3
CASSLGDRDAGNTIYF	TGTGCCAGCAGCTTGGGGGACAGGGACGCTGGAAACACCATATATTTT	TRBD1	once	TRBV5-6	TRBJ1-3
CASSLDRQGRMALETQYF	TGTGCCAGCAGCTTGGACAGGCAGGGCCGTATGGCCTTAGAGACCCAGTACTTC	TRBD1	NA	TRBV7-9	TRBJ2-5
CASSGTSGSGNEQFF	TGTGCCAGCAGCGGAACTAGCGGGAGTGGCAATGAGCAGTTCTTC	TRBD2	NA	TRBV9	TRBJ2-1
CASSWTLGGSQYF	TGTGCCAGCAGTTGGACTCTAGGGGGGTCCCAGTACTTC	NA	NA	TRBV6-2/TRBV6-3	TRBJ2-5
CASSQGLAGAEQFF	TGTGCCAGCAGCCAGGGACTAGCGGGAGCTGAGCAGTTCTTC	TRBD2	NA	TRBV7-9	TRBJ2-1
CASSELGTMNTEAFF	TGTGCCAGCAGTGAACTCGGGACCATGAACACTGAAGCTTTCTTT	NA	once	TRBV6-1	TRBJ1-1
CASSPRTGASYEQYF	TGTGCCAGCAGTCCCAGGACAGGGGCCTCCTACGAGCAGTACTTC	TRBD1	once	TRBV6-5	TRBJ2-7
CASSQEVWDRGHEQYF	TGCGCCAGCAGCCAAGAGGTATGGGACAGGGGCCACGAGCAGTACTTC	TRBD1	NA	TRBV4-3	TRBJ2-7
CASSLLGGRTQYF	TGTGCCAGCAGCTTATTGGGCGGGAGGACCCAGTACTTC	TRBD2	once	TRBV11-3	TRBJ2-5
CAASREERIPYEQYF	TGTGCCGCCAGCAGAGAAGAGAGAATTCCCTACGAGCAGTACTTC	NA	NA	TRBV15	TRBJ2-7
CASSQASRRGYTF	TGTGCCAGCAGCCAAGCATCGAGGAGAGGCTACACCTTC	NA	NA	TRBV3-1/TRBV3-2	TRBJ1-2
CASSNRFVEAFF	TGTGCCAGTAGTAACCGATTTGTTGAAGCTTTCTTT	NA	once	TRBV19	TRBJ1-1
CASSFGQTEAFF	TGTGCCAGCAGCTTTGGGCAGACTGAAGCTTTCTTT	NA	NA	TRBV7-9	TRBJ1-1
CASSIGGTSGYNEQFF	TGTGCCAGTAGTATAGGGGGGACTAGCGGTTACAATGAGCAGTTCTTC	TRBD2	NA	TRBV19	TRBJ2-1
CASSLDAGALNTQYF	TGTGCCAGCAGCTTAGACGCGGGAGCCTTGAATACGCAGTATTTT	TRBD2	NA	TRBV11-3	TRBJ2-3
CASTLQAGNQPQHF	TGTGCCAGCACCCTCCAAGCGGGGAATCAGCCCCAGCATTTT	NA	NA	TRBV28	TRBJ1-5
CASSFRRKNEKLFF	TGTGCCAGCAGCTTCAGGCGGAAAAATGAAAAACTGTTTTTT	NA	NA	TRBV7-2	TRBJ1-4
CASSPDLSNQPQHF	TGTGCCAGCAGTCCCGACCTAAGCAATCAGCCCCAGCATTTT	NA	NA	TRBV27	TRBJ1-5
CSAWQGYQAFF	TGCAGTGCTTGGCAGGGCTACCAAGCTTTCTTT	NA	NA	TRBV20-1	TRBJ1-1
CASSLDGTGGYGYTF	TGCGCCAGCAGCTTGGATGGGACAGGGGGCTATGGCTACACCTTC	TRBD1	NA	TRBV5-1	TRBJ1-2
CASSLRDGSNEKLFF	TGTGCCAGCAGCTTAAGGGACGGATCTAATGAAAAACTGTTTTTT	NA	NA	TRBV5-8	TRBJ1-4
CASRPGTSGRAGNEQFF	TGTGCCAGCAGACCAGGGACTAGCGGGAGGGCGGGGAATGAGCAGTTCTTC	TRBD2	NA	TRBV11-3	TRBJ2-1
CAIRPGDRANTEAFF	TGTGCCATCAGGCCCGGGGACAGGGCGAACACTGAAGCTTTCTTT	TRBD1	NA	TRBV10-3	TRBJ1-1
CSASALTGYGTNEKLFF	TGCAGTGCTAGTGCCCTCACAGGGTACGGAACTAATGAAAAACTGTTTTTT	NA	NA	TRBV20-1	TRBJ1-4
CASSDGAMGGYTF	TGTGCCAGCAGTGACGGGGCTATGGGTGGCTACACCTTC	NA	NA	TRBV6-4	TRBJ1-2
CASSLGSVRGYTF	TGTGCCAGCAGCTTAGGGTCCGTAAGAGGCTACACCTTC	NA	NA	TRBV7-2	TRBJ1-2
CASSRGGQGAQPQHF	TGTGCCAGTAGTCGTGGGGGACAGGGAGCTCAGCCCCAGCATTTT	TRBD1	NA	TRBV19	TRBJ1-5
CASSTPRRGGDQPQHF	TGTGCCAGTAGTACTCCGAGGAGGGGTGGAGATCAGCCCCAGCATTTT	NA	once	TRBV19	TRBJ1-5
CASSPYGEQYF	TGTGCCAGCAGTCCTTACGGAGAGCAGTACTTC	NA	NA	TRBV6-6	TRBJ2-7
CASSFLRWESPLHF	TGTGCCAGCAGTTTTCTGCGCTGGGAATCACCCCTCCACTTT	NA	NA	TRBV27	TRBJ1-6
CASSLLGTGGRSNYGYTF	TGTGCCAGCAGCCTCTTGGGAACTGGAGGGAGATCAAACTATGGCTACACCTTC	NA	NA	TRBV3-1/TRBV3-2	TRBJ1-2
CASSQAASGRRGDTQYF	TGCGCCAGCAGCCAAGCGGCTAGCGGGAGAAGAGGGGATACGCAGTATTTT	TRBD2	NA	TRBV4-3	TRBJ2-3
CSVETGVNQPQHF	TGCAGCGTTGAAACCGGGGTCAATCAGCCCCAGCATTTT	NA	NA	TRBV29-1	TRBJ1-5
CASSPQKDEQFF	TGTGCCAGCAGCCCCCAAAAGGATGAGCAGTTCTTC	NA	NA	TRBV7-9	TRBJ2-1